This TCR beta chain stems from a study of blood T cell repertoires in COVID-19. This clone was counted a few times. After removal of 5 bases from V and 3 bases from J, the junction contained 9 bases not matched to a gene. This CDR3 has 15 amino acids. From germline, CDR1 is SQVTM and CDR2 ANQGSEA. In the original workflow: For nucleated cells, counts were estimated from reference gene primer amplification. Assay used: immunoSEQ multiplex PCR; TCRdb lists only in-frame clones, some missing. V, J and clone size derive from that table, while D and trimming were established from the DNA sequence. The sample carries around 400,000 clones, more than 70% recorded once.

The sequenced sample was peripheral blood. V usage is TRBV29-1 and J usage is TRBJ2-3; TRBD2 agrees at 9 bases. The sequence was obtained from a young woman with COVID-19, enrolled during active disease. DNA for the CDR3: TGCAGCGTTACTGAAGCGGGAGGCCGAACAGATACGCAGTATTTT. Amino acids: CSVTEAGGRTDTQYF.